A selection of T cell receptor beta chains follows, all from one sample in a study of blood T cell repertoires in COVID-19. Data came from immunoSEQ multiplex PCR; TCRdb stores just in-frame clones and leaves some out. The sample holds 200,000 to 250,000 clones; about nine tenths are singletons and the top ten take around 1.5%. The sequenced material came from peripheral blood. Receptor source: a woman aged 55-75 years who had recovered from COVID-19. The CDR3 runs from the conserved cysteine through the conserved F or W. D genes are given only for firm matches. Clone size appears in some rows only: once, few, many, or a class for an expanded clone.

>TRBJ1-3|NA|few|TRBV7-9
TGTGCCAGCAGCATTGAGGCGACCATATATTTT
CASSIEATIYF
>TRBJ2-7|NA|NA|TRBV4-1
TGCGCCAGCAGCCCCAACCTGCTAGCGATGTCGAACTACGAGCAGTACTTC
CASSPNLLAMSNYEQYF
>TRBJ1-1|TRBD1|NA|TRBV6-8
TGTGCCATCTCCCTTGGGACAGGGGCTAGGGCAGCTTTCTTT
CAISLGTGARAAFF
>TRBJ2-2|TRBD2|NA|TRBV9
TGTGCCAGCAGCGTAAGCGGGGGGGTGAACACCGGGGAGCTGTTTTTT
CASSVSGGVNTGELFF
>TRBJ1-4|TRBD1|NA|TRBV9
TGTGCCAGCAGCGACCAGACAGGGGTAAATGAAAAACTGTTTTTT
CASSDQTGVNEKLFF
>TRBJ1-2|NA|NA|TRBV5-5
TGTGCCAGCAGCTCCCCCGGTGTACAGGGTTTAAGCTACACCTTC
CASSSPGVQGLSYTF
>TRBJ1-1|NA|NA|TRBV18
TGTGCCAGCTCACAATCCCGGGACACTGAAGCTTTCTTT
CASSQSRDTEAFF
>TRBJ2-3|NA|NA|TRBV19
TGTGCCGTAGCGCGTGGGGCAGGGGACGCAGATACGCAGTATTTT
CAVARGAGDADTQYF
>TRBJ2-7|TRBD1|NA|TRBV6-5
TGTGCCAGCAGACGGACAGGGGGCGTCAACGAGCAGTACTTC
CASRRTGGVNEQYF
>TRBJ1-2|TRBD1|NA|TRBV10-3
TGTGCCATCAGCTTGGGACAGGGTACCCTCGGCTACACCTTC
CAISLGQGTLGYTF
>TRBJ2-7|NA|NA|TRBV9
TGTGCCAGCAGCGGATCAGGGTCTTACGAGCAGTACTTC
CASSGSGSYEQYF
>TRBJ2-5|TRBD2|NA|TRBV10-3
TGTGCCATCAGTTCACGGACTAGCGACCAAGAGACCCAGTACTTC
CAISSRTSDQETQYF
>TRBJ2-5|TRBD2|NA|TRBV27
TGTGCCAGCAGGCCTAGCGGAATCCAAGAGACCCAGTACTTC
CASRPSGIQETQYF
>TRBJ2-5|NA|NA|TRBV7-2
TGTGCCAGCAGCTTAGGACTTCTAGAGACCCAGTACTTC
CASSLGLLETQYF
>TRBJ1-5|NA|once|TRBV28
TGTGCCAGCAGTTCCTCCTACATCTCGGGGGGTCAGCCCCAGCATTTT
CASSSSYISGGQPQHF
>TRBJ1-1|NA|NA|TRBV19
TGTGCCAGTAGTACCCACAGGAACACTGAAGCTTTCTTT
CASSTHRNTEAFF
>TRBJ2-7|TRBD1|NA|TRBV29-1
TGCAGCGTTGGGGCACCGGGACAGGGCCCTTACGAGCAGTACTTC
CSVGAPGQGPYEQYF
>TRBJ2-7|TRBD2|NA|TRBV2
TGTGCCAGCAGTGAAAGGGTGGCTAGCGGGGCTCTGGGGGAGCAGTACTTC
CASSERVASGALGEQYF
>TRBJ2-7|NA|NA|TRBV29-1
TGCAGCGTTGCCCGGAACAGGGCTCACTACGAGCAGTACTTC
CSVARNRAHYEQYF
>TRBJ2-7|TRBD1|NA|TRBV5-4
TGTGCCAGCAGCAGCAACAGGGGTAGGGGTTCCTACGAGCAGTACTTC
CASSSNRGRGSYEQYF
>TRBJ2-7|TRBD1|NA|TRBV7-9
TGTGCCAGCAGCCACTGGACAGGGGAAGCCTACGAGCAGTACTTC
CASSHWTGEAYEQYF
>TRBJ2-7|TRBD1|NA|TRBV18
TGTGCCAGCTCACCCCAGGGGGGGACAGGGGGGAACGAGCAGTACTTC
CASSPQGGTGGNEQYF
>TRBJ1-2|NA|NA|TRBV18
TGTGCCAGCTCACCAATGGCGGGGGCGCGAGTGGTAAGAAGTAGCTACACCTTC
CASSPMAGARVVRSSYTF
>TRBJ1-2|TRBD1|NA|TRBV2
TGTGCCAGCAGTGATGGACAGGGAATCGGCTACACCTTC
CASSDGQGIGYTF
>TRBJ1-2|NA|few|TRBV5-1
TGCGCCAGCAGCTTTTTAGGAGGGGTAGGGGATGGCTACACCTTC
CASSFLGGVGDGYTF
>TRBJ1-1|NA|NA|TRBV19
TGTGCCAGTAGTATCGGGGTTAAGTTGAACACTGAAGCTTTCTTT
CASSIGVKLNTEAFF
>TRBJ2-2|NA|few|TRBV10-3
TGTGCCATCAGCCCTGAGACAGGCGCTGGGGAGCTGTTTTTT
CAISPETGAGELFF
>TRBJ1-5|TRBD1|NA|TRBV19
TGTGCCAGTATTCCCGGGACAGGGAGGAGCCAGCCCCAGCATTTT
CASIPGTGRSQPQHF
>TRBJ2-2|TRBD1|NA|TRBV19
TGTGCCAGTAGTATATCGACAGGGCCGCCCACCGGGGAGCTGTTTTTT
CASSISTGPPTGELFF
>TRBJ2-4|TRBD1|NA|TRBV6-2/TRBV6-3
TGTGCCAGCAGTTACCTAGGGACAGGGAGATCGGACATTCAGTACTTC
CASSYLGTGRSDIQYF
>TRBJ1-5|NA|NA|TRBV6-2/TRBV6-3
TGTGCCAGCAGTTACGCCAGGGCTAGTAACAATCAGCCCCAGCATTTT
CASSYARASNNQPQHF
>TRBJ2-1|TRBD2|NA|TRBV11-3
TGTGCCAGCAGCCCCCGGGGGGGGAGCGGGGGGGGTGAGCAGTTCTTC
CASSPRGGSGGGEQFF
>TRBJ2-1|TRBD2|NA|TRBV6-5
TGTGCCAGCAGTTACTCGGGACTAGCGGGGGGCAATGAGCAGTTCTTC
CASSYSGLAGGNEQFF
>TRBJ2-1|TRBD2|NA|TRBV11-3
TGTGCCAGCAGCTTAAGCGGGGGAGGCTACAATGAGCAGTTCTTC
CASSLSGGGYNEQFF
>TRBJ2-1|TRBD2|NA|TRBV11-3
TGTGCCAGCAGCTTAGGCCCTAGCGGGGGGCCTCGGGATGAGCAGTTCTTC
CASSLGPSGGPRDEQFF
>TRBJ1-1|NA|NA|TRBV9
TGTGCCAGCAGCTCTTTTGGCGACAGACCGAACACTGAAGCTTTCTTT
CASSSFGDRPNTEAFF
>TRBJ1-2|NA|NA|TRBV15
TGTGCCACCAGCAGCATAACAGGGTTTCGCGGCTACACCTTC
CATSSITGFRGYTF
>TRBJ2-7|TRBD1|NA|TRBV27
TGTGCCAGCAGCCCGGGACAGGGATCCGAGCAGTACTTC
CASSPGQGSEQYF
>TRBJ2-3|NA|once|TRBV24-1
TGTGCCACCAGTGCAAAACGGGGGAGTACAGATACGCAGTATTTT
CATSAKRGSTDTQYF
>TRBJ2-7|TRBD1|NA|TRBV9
TGTGCCAGCAGCGTGTCCTTTCGGGACAGCCGAAGTTACGAGCAGTACTTC
CASSVSFRDSRSYEQYF
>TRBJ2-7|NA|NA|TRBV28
TGTGCCAGCAGTTTAGTCGGGGGCTACGAGCAGTACTTC
CASSLVGGYEQYF
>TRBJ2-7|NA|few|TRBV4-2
TGTGCCAGCAGCCAAGTAACTGAGACCTACGAGCAGTACTTC
CASSQVTETYEQYF
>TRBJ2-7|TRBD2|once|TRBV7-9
TGTGCCAGCAGCTTGCTAGCGGACTACTACGAGCAGTACTTC
CASSLLADYYEQYF
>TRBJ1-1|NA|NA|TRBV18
TGTGCCAGCTCACCTCCGACAGGGAACACTGAAGCTTTCTTT
CASSPPTGNTEAFF
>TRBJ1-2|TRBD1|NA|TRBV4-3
TGCGCCAGCAGCCAAGATGGTACAGGGGACTATGGCTACACCTTC
CASSQDGTGDYGYTF
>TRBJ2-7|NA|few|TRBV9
TGTGCCAGCAGCGACGCCGATCACTTATACGAGCAGTACTTC
CASSDADHLYEQYF
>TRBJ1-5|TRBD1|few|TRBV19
TGTGCCAGTAGGCAGACAGGGGGGCAGCCCCAGCATTTT
CASRQTGGQPQHF
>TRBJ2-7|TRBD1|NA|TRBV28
TGTGCCAGCAGGCCCCAGGGGGCAGTTTCGAGGGAGTACTTC
CASRPQGAVSREYF
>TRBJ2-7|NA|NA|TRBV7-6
TGTGCCAGCAGCTTAAGCAGGGGACAAGAGCAGTACTTC
CASSLSRGQEQYF
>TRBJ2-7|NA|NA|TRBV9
TGTGCCAGCAGCGTAGGGGGGCAACCCTACGAGCAGTACTTC
CASSVGGQPYEQYF
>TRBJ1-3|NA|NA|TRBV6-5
TGTGCCAGCAAGACATCTGGAAACACCATATATTTT
CASKTSGNTIYF
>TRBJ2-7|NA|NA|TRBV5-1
TGCGCCAGCAGCCCGGATGCCCCCGGGACACGGATGTACTTC
CASSPDAPGTRMYF